This is a list of T cell receptor beta chains from one sample in a study of beta chain features in type 1 diabetes. Some clones are missing from TCRdb's copy, which holds only in-frame ones; the method was immunoSEQ multiplex PCR. The data contain under 250,000 clones, roughly an eighth of them singletons. What was sequenced was naive CD4+ T cells from blood. The receptors stem from a woman aged 40 to 50 in good health. Both conserved end residues are part of each CDR3. A D gene is named only where the DNA matches it firmly. Only some rows state a clone size, as once, few, many or a class for expanded clones.

cdr3_nt,cdr3_aa,v_call,clone_size,j_call,d_call
TGTGCCAGCAGTTCCCCTGGACAGGGTAATCAGCCCCAGCATTTT,CASSSPGQGNQPQHF,TRBV28,once,TRBJ1-5,TRBD1
TGTGCCAGCAGTTACGAGGGGGTTGGATGGACCAAAAACATTCAGTACTTC,CASSYEGVGWTKNIQYF,TRBV5-5,few,TRBJ2-4,NA
TGTGCCACCCTCGACAGGGTGCGGGAGACCCAGTACTTC,CATLDRVRETQYF,TRBV5-4,NA,TRBJ2-5,TRBD1
TGCGCCAGCAGTTCCCACCGTCGGAGGGGTGGCGAGTCAGATACGCAGTATTTT,CASSSHRRRGGESDTQYF,TRBV5-1,few,TRBJ2-3,NA
TGTGCCAGCAGCCAAGAGTGGAGGGGCGAGCAGTACTTC,CASSQEWRGEQYF,TRBV14,few,TRBJ2-7,NA
TGTGCCAGCAGCGCCCGACAGGGGGCTTATGGCTACACCTTC,CASSARQGAYGYTF,TRBV9,NA,TRBJ1-2,TRBD1
TGCGCCAGCAGCTTGGGCAACACAGGGAGAACTGAAGCTTTCTTT,CASSLGNTGRTEAFF,TRBV5-1,few,TRBJ1-1,NA
TGTGCCACTGAATCATCGTCCTACGATGAGCAGTTCTTC,CATESSSYDEQFF,TRBV10-3,many,TRBJ2-1,NA
TGTGCCAGCAGCTTAGCACAGGGATCTGAAGCTTTCTTT,CASSLAQGSEAFF,TRBV11-2,NA,TRBJ1-1,NA
TGTGCCATCCAAGCGGGGGGATCGAACAATGAGCAGTTCTTC,CAIQAGGSNNEQFF,TRBV10-3,many,TRBJ2-1,TRBD2
TGCGCCAGCACAAAGCGGGGGGAAAGCACAGATACGCAGTATTTT,CASTKRGESTDTQYF,TRBV5-1,few,TRBJ2-3,TRBD2
TGCGCCAGCAGCCACCGAGGGGGCGCGGGGACCGGGGAGCTGTTTTTT,CASSHRGGAGTGELFF,TRBV4-3,NA,TRBJ2-2,NA
TGTGCCAGCAGCGCCCGGGAACAGGGGGTTTATGGCTACACCTTC,CASSAREQGVYGYTF,TRBV9,few,TRBJ1-2,TRBD1
TGTGCCAGTAGTAAGGCCAGACTAGCGGGGGGGCTGGATGAGCAGTTCTTC,CASSKARLAGGLDEQFF,TRBV19,NA,TRBJ2-1,TRBD2
TGTGCCAGCACCCTGGCCAGGCTTTCAACCTACGAGCAGTACTTC,CASTLARLSTYEQYF,TRBV6-1,NA,TRBJ2-7,NA
TGTGCCAGCAGCTTCTCGGGTAGCGGACGCACAGATACGCAGTATTTT,CASSFSGSGRTDTQYF,TRBV7-9,NA,TRBJ2-3,NA
TGCGCCAGCAGCTTAACCGGGACTGACTACTACGAGCAGTACTTC,CASSLTGTDYYEQYF,TRBV5-1,NA,TRBJ2-7,NA
TGTGCCAGCAGGACCGTCGGACAGTGGGGAGAGACCCAGTACTTC,CASRTVGQWGETQYF,TRBV27,few,TRBJ2-5,NA
TGTGCCAGCAGCTTAGCGCCGGGACAGGGATTTGTGCTTAATAATTCACCCCTCCACTTT,CASSLAPGQGFVLNNSPLHF,TRBV7-8,few,TRBJ1-6,TRBD1
TGTGCCAGCAGCTTAGGCGGACTAGCGAATGCAGATACGCAGTATTTT,CASSLGGLANADTQYF,TRBV7-7,NA,TRBJ2-3,TRBD2
TGTGCCAGCAGCCACCACCGGGACAGGGCTAATTCACCCCTCCACTTT,CASSHHRDRANSPLHF,TRBV7-9,many,TRBJ1-6,TRBD1
TGTGCCAGCATCCTAGGACAGGGGACTGGAGAGCAGTACTTC,CASILGQGTGEQYF,TRBV6-6,once,TRBJ2-7,TRBD1
TGTGCCAGCAGCCCGAGCTTTACCGGGGAGCTGTTTTTT,CASSPSFTGELFF,TRBV9,few,TRBJ2-2,NA
TGTGCCAGCAGCCGGCGAAAAGACAGGGAGGACACTGAAGCTTTCTTT,CASSRRKDREDTEAFF,TRBV7-2,few,TRBJ1-1,TRBD1
TGCGCCAGCAGCTCCCCGCAGGGTTCTGGAAACACCATATATTTT,CASSSPQGSGNTIYF,TRBV5-1,few,TRBJ1-3,NA
TGTGCCTCCAAGGGGGGGGGCCCCTATGGCTACACCTTC,CASKGGGPYGYTF,TRBV5-4,few,TRBJ1-2,NA
TGTGCCAGCAGCTTCTGGGGAGAAGAGACCCAGTACTTC,CASSFWGEETQYF,TRBV11-2,few,TRBJ2-5,NA
TGTGCCAGCACTCAAGCGGGGGGCTACACCGGGGAGCTGTTTTTT,CASTQAGGYTGELFF,TRBV27,NA,TRBJ2-2,TRBD2
TGTGCCAGCAGCTTAGGGACAGGTCACAATCAGCCCCAGCATTTT,CASSLGTGHNQPQHF,TRBV7-9,few,TRBJ1-5,TRBD1
TGCAGCGTGGACGAGAGGCGGGGTAACTATGGCTACACCTTC,CSVDERRGNYGYTF,TRBV29-1,NA,TRBJ1-2,NA
TGTGCCAGTAGTATCAACCGGGACAGGGGGAACACTGAAGCTTTCTTT,CASSINRDRGNTEAFF,TRBV19,NA,TRBJ1-1,TRBD1
TGTGCCAGCAGCTTGGGACAGTTATTGGGTCAGCCCCAGCATTTT,CASSLGQLLGQPQHF,TRBV5-6,NA,TRBJ1-5,NA
TGCGCCAGCAGCTCAGGGACAGGTCAAGAGACCCAGTACTTC,CASSSGTGQETQYF,TRBV5-1,NA,TRBJ2-5,TRBD1
TGTGCCAGCAGCAGTGGGACTACGAGGGCCAACGTCCTGACTTTC,CASSSGTTRANVLTF,TRBV11-2,NA,TRBJ2-6,TRBD2
TGTGCCAGCAGTGGAGGACAGGGACAATACGAGCAGTACTTC,CASSGGQGQYEQYF,TRBV9,few,TRBJ2-7,TRBD1
TGTGCCATCCTCGGTTCCACCTACGAGCAGTACTTC,CAILGSTYEQYF,TRBV7-2,few,TRBJ2-7,NA
TGTGCCAGTAGAGGCGGCCCAATACGGAACACCGGGGAGCTGTTTTTT,CASRGGPIRNTGELFF,TRBV19,NA,TRBJ2-2,NA
TGTGCCAGCAGTCGCGCCGGGACAGGGTACGAGCAGTACTTC,CASSRAGTGYEQYF,TRBV27,NA,TRBJ2-7,TRBD1
TGTGCCAGTAGTGCGCGGGACAGTACCAATGAAAAACTGTTTTTT,CASSARDSTNEKLFF,TRBV19,NA,TRBJ1-4,TRBD1
TGTGCCAGCAGCTTAGGGGCGGGGGGGGCTAACTATGGCTACACCTTC,CASSLGAGGANYGYTF,TRBV13,NA,TRBJ1-2,NA
TGTGCCAGCAGCCCCCTCCACAATGAGCAGTTCTTC,CASSPLHNEQFF,TRBV7-2,many,TRBJ2-1,NA
TGCGCCAGCAGCACCCGGGAAACCTACTACGAGCAGTACTTC,CASSTRETYYEQYF,TRBV5-1,few,TRBJ2-7,NA
TGTGCCAGCAGCGTTGGGACTAGCGGGAGACCCTACGAGCAGTACTTC,CASSVGTSGRPYEQYF,TRBV9,few,TRBJ2-7,TRBD2
TGCGCCAGCAGCTTGGGGCAGGGGTACGAAGCTTTCTTT,CASSLGQGYEAFF,TRBV5-1,NA,TRBJ1-1,NA
TGCGCCAGCACCGTACAGGGGGGTAGCACTGAAGCTTTCTTT,CASTVQGGSTEAFF,TRBV5-1,NA,TRBJ1-1,TRBD1
TGTGCCAGCAGCGTAGGGCTCTCTGGAAACACCATATATTTT,CASSVGLSGNTIYF,TRBV9,few,TRBJ1-3,NA
TGTGCCAGCAGTCTTCGATGGGACAGAGAGGGGCATAATTCACCCCTCCACTTT,CASSLRWDREGHNSPLHF,TRBV28,few,TRBJ1-6,TRBD1
TGTGCTACGACCGGGACAGCATACAATGAGCAGTTCTTC,CATTGTAYNEQFF,TRBV12-5,few,TRBJ2-1,TRBD1
TGTGCCAGCAGCCAAGTTGAGGGGAACACTGAAGCTTTCTTT,CASSQVEGNTEAFF,TRBV14,few,TRBJ1-1,NA
TGTGCCAGCAGCCCTAGTGGCAGCCTCCCAGCTGCTGAAGCTTTCTTT,CASSPSGSLPAAEAFF,TRBV7-2,few,TRBJ1-1,NA
TGTGCCAGCTCACCAGCCCAGGACAGGAGCTATGAAGCTTTCTTT,CASSPAQDRSYEAFF,TRBV18,NA,TRBJ1-1,TRBD1
TGTGCCAGTAGGACTAGCGGGGGCTACGAGCAGTACTTC,CASRTSGGYEQYF,TRBV19,few,TRBJ2-7,TRBD2
TGTGCCAGCAGTGTTCCTCCAGGGGCAGCCAAAAACATTCAGTACTTC,CASSVPPGAAKNIQYF,TRBV6-1,few,TRBJ2-4,NA
TGTGCCAGCACTGGACAGTACAATCAGCCCCAGCATTTT,CASTGQYNQPQHF,TRBV2,NA,TRBJ1-5,NA
TGTGCCACCAGGACTAGCGGGGGCACCGGGGAGCTGTTTTTT,CATRTSGGTGELFF,TRBV15,NA,TRBJ2-2,TRBD2
TGCGCCAGCAGCCAAAGGAAGGACTTCTCTGGCTACACCTTC,CASSQRKDFSGYTF,TRBV4-1,NA,TRBJ1-2,NA
TGTGCCAGCAGCTCACCCGCCGGGGAGACCATAGCCAAAAACATTCAGTACTTC,CASSSPAGETIAKNIQYF,TRBV5-6,NA,TRBJ2-4,NA
TGTGCCATCAGGGACAGGGGGAACACTGAAGCTTTCTTT,CAIRDRGNTEAFF,TRBV10-3,few,TRBJ1-1,TRBD1
TGTGCCAGCAGCTTAACTAGCGGGGGATACAATGAGCAGTTCTTC,CASSLTSGGYNEQFF,TRBV9,NA,TRBJ2-1,TRBD2
TGTGCCAGCAGCAAAGCGGATGGAGGACAGGGCCCTGGGGGCTACACCTTC,CASSKADGGQGPGGYTF,TRBV21-1,few,TRBJ1-2,NA